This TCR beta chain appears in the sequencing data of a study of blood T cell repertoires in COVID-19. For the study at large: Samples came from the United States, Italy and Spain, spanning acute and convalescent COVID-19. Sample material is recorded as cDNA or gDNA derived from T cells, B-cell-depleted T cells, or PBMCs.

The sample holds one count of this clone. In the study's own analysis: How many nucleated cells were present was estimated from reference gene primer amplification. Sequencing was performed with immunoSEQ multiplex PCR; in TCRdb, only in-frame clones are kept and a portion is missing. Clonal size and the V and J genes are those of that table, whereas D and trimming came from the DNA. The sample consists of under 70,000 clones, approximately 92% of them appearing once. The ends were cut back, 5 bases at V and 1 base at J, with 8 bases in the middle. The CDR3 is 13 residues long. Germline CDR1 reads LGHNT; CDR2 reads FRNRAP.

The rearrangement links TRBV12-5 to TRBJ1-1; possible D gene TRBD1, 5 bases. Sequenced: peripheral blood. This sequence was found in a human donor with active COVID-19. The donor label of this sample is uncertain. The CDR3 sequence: CASGLGQNTEAFF. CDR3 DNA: TGTGCTAGTGGTCTTGGACAGAACACTGAAGCTTTCTTT.